The 3 T cell receptor beta chains in this list originate from one sample, sequenced in a study of blood T cell repertoires in COVID-19 (TCRdb year 2020). The library was prepared using the immunoSEQ multiplex PCR assay. TCRdb limited this immuneACCESS table to in-frame rearrangements with V and J called. A share of clones is missing; checked studies link under half to unresolved V genes, and the rest is unexplained. The sample table lists about 90,000 clones, 85% to 95% of them with a count of one. Jointly, the top ten make up about 6.6% of the sample. The sample consisted of peripheral blood. The receptors were gathered from a woman aged 60 to 75 with active COVID-19.

The rearrangement uses TRBV28 and TRBJ2-3; 12 bases are shared with TRBD2. Trimming took 2 bases from V and 0 from J; bases not matched to a gene: 3. CDR3 length equals 17 residues. CDR1 and CDR2 (germline): MDHEN, SYDVKM. This chain's CDR3 is CASSLPGTSGSTDTQYF. In DNA form, the CDR3 reads TGTGCCAGCAGTTTACCCGGGACTAGCGGGAGCACAGATACGCAGTATTTT. Together with reference TRBV28 and TRBJ2-3, the CDR3 gives the full variable domain: DVKVTQSSRYLVKRTGEKVFLECVQDMDHENMFWYRQDPGLGLRLIYFSYDVKMKEKGDIPEGYSVSREKKERFSLILESASTNQTSMYLCASSLPGTSGSTDTQYFGPGTRLTVL.

This chain joins TRBV7-2 and TRBJ2-3; 9 bases agree with TRBD2. After removal of 5 bases from V and 5 bases from J, the junction contained 8 bases not matched to a gene. The CDR3 sequence is 15 residues long. Germline V gene lookup returns CDR1 SGHTA and CDR2 FQGNSA. CDR3 in DNA: TGTGCCAGCAGCGGAAGGCGGGGGGGCGAAGATACGCAGTATTTT. This sequence encodes CASSGRRGGEDTQYF.

This clone was counted only a few times. This rearrangement joins TRBV10-1 to TRBJ2-7, with 12 bases matching TRBD1. In germline, CDR1 is WNHNN, CDR2 SYGVQD (reference sequence). The V segment lost 0 bases and the J segment 4 bases; nucleotides outside the gene matches: 1. The CDR3 spans 15 residues. CDR3 sequence reads: CASSESGQGAYEQYF. The CDR3, as DNA: TGCGCCAGCAGTGAGTCGGGACAGGGGGCATACGAGCAGTACTTC.